This T cell receptor beta chain comes out of a study of T cell changes during pregnancy in multiple sclerosis. After removal of 4 bases from V and 2 bases from J, the junction contained 6 bases not matched to a gene. Germline V gene lookup returns CDR1 SGHTS and CDR2 YDEGEE. CDR3 length equals 16 residues. The protocol was immunoSEQ multiplex PCR, while the TCRdb copy is restricted to in-frame clones and leaves out a portion. The sample includes roughly 48,000 clones, about 94% of them seen just once. This sequence was found in a female donor with multiple sclerosis, enrolled in a pregnancy study. Material: CD4+ T cells from peripheral blood mononuclear cells, obtained in the first trimester of pregnancy. This sequence joins TRBV5-8 and TRBJ1-4; 9 bases are shared with TRBD1. This CDR3 reads CASSITGGATNEKLFF. In DNA form, the CDR3 reads TGTGCCAGCAGCATTACAGGGGGCGCCACTAATGAAAAACTGTTTTTT.